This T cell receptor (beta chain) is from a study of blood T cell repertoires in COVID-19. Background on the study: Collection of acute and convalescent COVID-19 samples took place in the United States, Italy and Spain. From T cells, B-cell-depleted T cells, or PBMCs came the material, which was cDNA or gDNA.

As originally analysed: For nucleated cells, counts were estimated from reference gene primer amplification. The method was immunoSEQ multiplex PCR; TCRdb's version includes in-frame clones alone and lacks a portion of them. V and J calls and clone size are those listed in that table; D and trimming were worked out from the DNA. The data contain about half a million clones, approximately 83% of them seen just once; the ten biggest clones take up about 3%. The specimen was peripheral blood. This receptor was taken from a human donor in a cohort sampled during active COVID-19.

DNA of the CDR3: TGTGCCAGCAGCCACCAGGGGACTAATGAAAAACTGTTTTTT. Translating gives CASSHQGTNEKLFF. The rearrangement links TRBV3-1 (or the pseudogene TRBV3-2) to TRBJ1-4; weak D call: TRBD1 (6 bases). This CDR3 is built from 14 residues. V lost 3 bases to trimming and J lost 2 bases, with 7 bases between them. The germline gives CDR1 LGHDT, CDR2 YNNKEL (reference sequence).